A selection of T cell receptor beta chains follows, all from one sample in a study of blood T cell repertoires in COVID-19. Only in-frame clones appear in the TCRdb table, and some are missing; sequencing was by immunoSEQ multiplex PCR. The sample records 150,000 to 200,000 clones, roughly nine tenths being singletons. Specimen: peripheral blood. These receptors were collected from a human donor in a cohort sampled during active COVID-19. Both conserved end residues are trimmed from each CDR3. For some rows the clone size is stated as once, few or many, or as a class when expanded; others skip it.

. | TRBJ2-7 | TRBV3-1/TRBV3-2 | ASSQGYQDNYEQY
. | TRBJ2-7 | TRBV12-3/TRBV12-4 | ASSLRGHEQY
. | TRBJ1-4 | TRBV6-5 | ASRARGGRSEKLF
. | TRBJ1-4 | TRBV2 | ASRVGRQGEKLF
. | TRBJ1-2 | TRBV9 | ASSSRQGAYGYT
. | TRBJ2-7 | TRBV28 | ASSLRRLGLAGVGEQY
. | TRBJ2-6 | TRBV18 | ASSTGTGRPGANVLT
. | TRBJ2-7 | TRBV2 | ASSRGTGDYEQY
. | TRBJ1-6 | TRBV5-6 | ASSTSGVYSPLH
. | TRBJ2-7 | TRBV19 | ASSIGGHTYEQY
. | TRBJ1-5 | TRBV19 | ASSNRGYQPQH
. | TRBJ2-7 | TRBV7-9 | ASSPGTGYEQY
few | TRBJ1-6 | TRBV19 | ASSPEFGQGYNSPLH
. | TRBJ2-3 | TRBV11-2 | ASSWPFPSSGGPVDTQY
. | TRBJ2-7 | TRBV23-1 | ASSQRAPGEY
. | TRBJ2-7 | TRBV28 | ASSFFPGGNPYEQY
. | TRBJ2-1 | TRBV27 | ATRGNEQF
. | TRBJ2-7 | TRBV15 | ATSRDRLAGGEQY
. | TRBJ2-5 | TRBV24-1 | ATSDFRDSLETQY
. | TRBJ2-1 | TRBV4-2 | ASSLRGLAGGKYNEQF
. | TRBJ1-5 | TRBV27 | ASSSRTGGDQPQH
. | TRBJ2-6 | TRBV18 | ASSRTGDSGANVLT
. | TRBJ2-2 | TRBV6-2/TRBV6-3 | ASSSPRGQAVSGELF
. | TRBJ2-3 | TRBV11-1 | ASSATSANTQY
. | TRBJ2-7 | TRBV5-1 | ASSKQQGSYEQY
. | TRBJ2-2 | TRBV5-8 | ASRPGTSGNTGELF
. | TRBJ2-6 | TRBV29-1 | SVAGSGANVLT
. | TRBJ1-2 | TRBV27 | ASSFSGTGAYGYT
. | TRBJ2-3 | TRBV28 | ASSFQSSGRPDTQY
once | TRBJ2-1 | TRBV11-3 | ASSRGLAGGRGEQF
. | TRBJ2-6 | TRBV27 | ASSTTGQVFSGANVLT
. | TRBJ1-2 | TRBV27 | ASSLRQNYGYT
. | TRBJ2-1 | TRBV2 | ASSELRPELGLANNEQF
. | TRBJ2-2 | TRBV7-9 | ASSFRGPRNTGELF
once | TRBJ1-2 | TRBV5-4 | ASSPGTDPAIDGYT
once | TRBJ1-4 | TRBV5-1 | ASSLVAEGEKLF
. | TRBJ2-4 | TRBV7-2 | ASSLAGAGGPQNIQY